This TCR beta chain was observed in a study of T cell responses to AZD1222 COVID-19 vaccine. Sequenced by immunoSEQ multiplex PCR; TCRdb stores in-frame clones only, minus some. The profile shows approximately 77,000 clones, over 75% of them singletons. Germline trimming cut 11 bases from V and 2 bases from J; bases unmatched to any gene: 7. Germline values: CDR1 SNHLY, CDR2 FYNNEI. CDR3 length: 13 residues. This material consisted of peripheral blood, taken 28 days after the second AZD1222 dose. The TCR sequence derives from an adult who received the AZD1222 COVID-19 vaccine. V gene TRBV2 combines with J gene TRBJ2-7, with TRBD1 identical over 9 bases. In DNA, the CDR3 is TGTGCCCTCTCGCGGGACAGGGCCTACGAGCAGTACTTC. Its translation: CALSRDRAYEQYF.